The clone carrying this T cell receptor beta chain was seen a handful of times. Its cognate antigen is unknown. The record originates from a study of T-cell memory formation after mild COVID-19. Study details: The TCR clusters were mostly specific to one donor. The study's findings and limits: Second-wave clones with a day 37 peak had unconfirmed SARS-CoV-2 specificity. Of the contracting clones, CD4+ ones lay mainly in CM and EM, and CD8+ ones in EMRA.

Trimming at V came to 2 bases and at J to 5 bases, leaving 8 bases not matched to a gene. The CDR3 runs to 16 residues. Germline CDR1 and CDR2: SGHRS and YFSETQ. TCRdb re-derived calls from the 5' RACE reads in MiXCR, one entry per CDR3 protein. The data contain some 64,000 distinct CDR3 sequences, about a tenth of them seen just once; the ten biggest clones take up 1.1%. The sequenced sample was PBMCs or a T cell subset sorted from them (not recorded which). The V gene is TRBV5-1, the J gene TRBJ2-5; 11 nucleotides match TRBD2. This receptor was obtained from a man between 18 and 35 years old who had mild COVID-19 (a few samples of this study predate the infection). Cell type and time point are not known. The CDR3 coding sequence is TGCGCCAGCAGCTTTTCTAGCGGGGGGACTTTGGAGACCCAGTACTTC. It specifies CASSFSSGGTLETQYF.